The rows below give T cell receptor beta chains drawn from one sample of a study of cytomegalovirus exposure and HLA in healthy donors. The table came from immunoSEQ multiplex PCR; TCRdb's copy has only in-frame clones and leaves some out. Among 40,000 or so clones listed, 65% to 85% were seen once. Sequencing was performed on PBMCs. The receptor source for this set is a woman in her 30s in good health and CMV-seropositive. CDR3s include the opening cysteine and the closing phenylalanine or tryptophan. Fields, in order: CDR3 length, V gene, D gene, clone size, J gene, CDR3 protein, CDR3 DNA. The D gene is left open where the match is weak. For some rows the clone size is stated as once, few or many, or as a class when expanded; others skip it.

17	TRBV27	TRBD1	NA	TRBJ2-2	CASWGPGTGEYTGELFF	TGTGCCAGCTGGGGTCCCGGGACAGGGGAGTACACCGGGGAGCTGTTTTTT
11	TRBV28	TRBD2	NA	TRBJ2-1	CASSLGGNGFF	TGTGCCAGCAGTTTGGGAGGGAATGGGTTCTTC
15	TRBV10-1	TRBD2	once	TRBJ2-1	CASSDSLAGVYEQFF	TGCGCCAGCAGTGACTCACTAGCGGGAGTCTATGAGCAGTTCTTC
14	TRBV5-4	TRBD1	NA	TRBJ1-4	CASSLQGAGEKLFF	TGTGCCAGCAGCCTACAGGGGGCCGGGGAAAAACTGTTTTTT
16	TRBV5-1	TRBD2	few	TRBJ2-5	CASSPLGGGARETQYF	TGCGCCAGCAGCCCCTTGGGCGGGGGGGCCCGGGAGACCCAGTACTTC
13	TRBV6-4	TRBD1	NA	TRBJ2-5	CASSGDRGETQYF	TGTGCCAGCAGCGGAGACAGGGGAGAGACCCAGTACTTC
13	TRBV18	NA	NA	TRBJ1-5	CASSPPGKGPQHF	TGTGCCAGCTCACCTCCAGGGAAGGGGCCCCAGCATTTT
15	TRBV21-1	NA	NA	TRBJ2-4	CASKKRGRIIGIQYF	TGTGCCAGCAAAAAAAGGGGGCGGATCATAGGCATTCAGTACTTC
15	TRBV4-1	NA	NA	TRBJ2-1	CSSSQDGGTYNEQFF	TGCTCCAGCAGCCAAGATGGGGGCACCTACAATGAGCAGTTCTTC
15	TRBV28	NA	NA	TRBJ1-5	CASSTGIQGNQPQHF	TGTGCCAGCAGCACAGGGATACAGGGCAATCAGCCCCAGCATTTT
12	TRBV13	NA	NA	TRBJ2-7	CASSSSSYEQYF	TGTGCCAGCAGCTCGAGCTCCTACGAGCAGTACTTC
18	TRBV19	TRBD1	NA	TRBJ1-5	CASSMYGTGSLGNQPQHF	TGTGCCAGTAGTATGTACGGGACAGGGAGTCTTGGCAATCAGCCCCAGCATTTT
13	TRBV6-5	NA	NA	TRBJ2-7	CASRNRLSYEQYF	TGTGCCAGCAGAAACAGGCTATCCTACGAGCAGTACTTC
15	TRBV19	NA	NA	TRBJ2-2	CASSYGLGNTGELFF	TGTGCCAGTAGCTACGGACTGGGGAACACCGGGGAGCTGTTTTTT
14	TRBV2	TRBD1	few	TRBJ1-2	CASSAQGESGGYTF	TGTGCCAGCAGTGCTCAGGGGGAGTCGGGTGGCTACACCTTC
15	TRBV25-1	NA	NA	TRBJ2-5	CASSEIGGVGKTQYF	TGTGCCAGCAGTGAAATCGGGGGAGTTGGAAAGACCCAGTACTTC
14	TRBV28	TRBD1	NA	TRBJ1-2	CASNSDGRGIVYTF	TGTGCCAGCAATTCGGATGGCAGGGGGATTGTCTACACCTTC
13	TRBV6-5	NA	NA	TRBJ2-1	CASSRTRQDEQFF	TGTGCCAGCAGCCGAACCCGACAGGATGAGCAGTTCTTC
15	TRBV28	TRBD1	NA	TRBJ2-3	CASSLRQGFTDTQYF	TGTGCCAGCAGTTTAAGACAGGGATTCACAGATACGCAGTATTTT
15	TRBV6-5	NA	NA	TRBJ1-6	CASRPDRSYNSPLHF	TGTGCCAGCAGACCGGACAGATCCTATAATTCACCCCTCCACTTT
13	TRBV5-6	TRBD2	NA	TRBJ2-7	CASSFGGNYEQYF	TGTGCCAGCAGCTTCGGGGGGAACTACGAGCAGTACTTC
14	TRBV5-6	NA	NA	TRBJ2-7	CASTHREGTYEQYF	TGTGCCAGCACCCACAGGGAAGGGACCTACGAGCAGTACTTC
15	TRBV15	NA	few	TRBJ2-2	CATSRGLQNTGELFF	TGTGCCACCAGCAGGGGGCTTCAGAACACCGGGGAGCTGTTTTTT
11	TRBV29-1	NA	few	TRBJ1-2	CSGMVREGYPF	TGCAGCGGCATGGTGCGGGAAGGCTACCCCTTC
15	TRBV6-5	TRBD1	NA	TRBJ2-3	CASSTDRGIPDTQYF	TGTGCCAGCAGTACCGACAGGGGAATCCCAGATACGCAGTATTTT
15	TRBV28	NA	NA	TRBJ1-1	CASSTAGHRNTEAFF	TGTGCCAGCAGTACCGCTGGACACCGGAACACTGAAGCTTTCTTT
15	TRBV7-9	NA	NA	TRBJ2-5	CASSPGGTAQETQYF	TGTGCCAGCAGCCCGGGGGGCACTGCCCAAGAGACCCAGTACTTC
18	TRBV30	TRBD2	NA	TRBJ2-1	CAWTGGASGRVIGNEQFF	TGTGCCTGGACCGGTGGGGCTAGCGGGAGGGTCATCGGGAATGAGCAGTTCTTC
16	TRBV15	TRBD1	once	TRBJ1-1	CATSRDRRMYGTEAFF	TGTGCCACCAGCCGGGACAGAAGGATGTATGGCACTGAAGCTTTCTTT
13	TRBV2	NA	NA	TRBJ1-4	CASNREKGEKLFF	TGTGCCAGCAACAGGGAGAAGGGGGAAAAACTGTTTTTT
15	TRBV7-9	TRBD1	NA	TRBJ1-2	CASSLGWTGEYGYTF	TGTGCCAGCAGCTTAGGGTGGACAGGCGAGTATGGCTACACCTTC
13	TRBV19	NA	NA	TRBJ2-5	CASSIQSQETQYF	TGTGCCAGTAGTATACAGTCCCAAGAGACCCAGTACTTC
16	TRBV28	TRBD2	NA	TRBJ2-3	CASSPSWREATDTQYF	TGTGCCAGCAGCCCCTCTTGGCGGGAGGCCACAGATACGCAGTATTTT
13	TRBV2	TRBD2	NA	TRBJ2-7	CAEGTSGSTQQYF	TGTGCCGAAGGGACTAGCGGGAGCACCCAGCAGTACTTC
15	TRBV25-1	NA	NA	TRBJ2-1	CASSEPQGSYNEQFF	TGTGCCAGCAGTGAACCGCAGGGTTCCTACAATGAGCAGTTCTTC
13	TRBV5-4	NA	NA	TRBJ2-3	CASSFRGSDTQYF	TGTGCCAGCAGCTTCCGAGGGTCAGATACGCAGTATTTT
15	TRBV6-4	TRBD1	NA	TRBJ2-2	CASSLTGGDTGELFF	TGTGCCAGCAGCCTTACAGGGGGTGACACCGGGGAGCTGTTTTTT
16	TRBV4-2	NA	NA	TRBJ1-5	CASSQGNRAGDQPQHF	TGTGCCAGCAGCCAAGGTAACAGGGCGGGCGATCAGCCCCAGCATTTT
14	TRBV12-5	NA	NA	TRBJ1-5	CASGDSYSNQPQHF	TGTGCTAGTGGGGACAGTTATAGCAATCAGCCCCAGCATTTT
13	TRBV30	NA	once	TRBJ1-6	CAWSGTLSSPLHF	TGTGCCTGGTCCGGGACATTAAGTTCACCCCTCCACTTT
12	TRBV6-6	NA	NA	TRBJ1-1	CASSQMNTEAFF	TGTGCCAGCAGTCAAATGAACACTGAAGCTTTCTTT